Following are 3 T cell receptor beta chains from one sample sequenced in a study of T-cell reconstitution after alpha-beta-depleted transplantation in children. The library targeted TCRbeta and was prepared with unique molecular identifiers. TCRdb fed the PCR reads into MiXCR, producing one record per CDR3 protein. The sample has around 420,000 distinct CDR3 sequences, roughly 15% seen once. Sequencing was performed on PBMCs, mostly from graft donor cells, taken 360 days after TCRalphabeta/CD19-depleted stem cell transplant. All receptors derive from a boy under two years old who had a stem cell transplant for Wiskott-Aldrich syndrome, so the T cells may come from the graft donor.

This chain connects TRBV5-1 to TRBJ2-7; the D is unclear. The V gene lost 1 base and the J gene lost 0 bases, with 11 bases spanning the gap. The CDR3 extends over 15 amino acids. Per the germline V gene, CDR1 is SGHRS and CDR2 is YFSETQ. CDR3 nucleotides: TGCGCCAGCAGCTTGCGTACGGATAGCTCCTACGAGCAGTACTTC. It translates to CASSLRTDSSYEQYF.

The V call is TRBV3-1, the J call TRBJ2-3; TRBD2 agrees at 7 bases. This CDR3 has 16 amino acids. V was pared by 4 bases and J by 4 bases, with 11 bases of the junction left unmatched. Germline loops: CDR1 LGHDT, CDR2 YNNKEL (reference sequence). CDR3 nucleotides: TGTGCCAGCAGCCGCTTAGCGGGCCCCGCCCCAGATACGCAGTATTTT. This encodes CASSRLAGPAPDTQYF.

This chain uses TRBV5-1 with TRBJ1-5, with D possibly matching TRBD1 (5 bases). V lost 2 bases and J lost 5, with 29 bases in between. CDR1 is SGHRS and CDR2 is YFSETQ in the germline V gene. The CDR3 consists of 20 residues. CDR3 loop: CASSFKPQGPLQKIDQPQHF. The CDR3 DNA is TGCGCCAGCAGCTTCAAACCCCAGGGACCCCTGCAAAAGATTGATCAGCCCCAGCATTTT.